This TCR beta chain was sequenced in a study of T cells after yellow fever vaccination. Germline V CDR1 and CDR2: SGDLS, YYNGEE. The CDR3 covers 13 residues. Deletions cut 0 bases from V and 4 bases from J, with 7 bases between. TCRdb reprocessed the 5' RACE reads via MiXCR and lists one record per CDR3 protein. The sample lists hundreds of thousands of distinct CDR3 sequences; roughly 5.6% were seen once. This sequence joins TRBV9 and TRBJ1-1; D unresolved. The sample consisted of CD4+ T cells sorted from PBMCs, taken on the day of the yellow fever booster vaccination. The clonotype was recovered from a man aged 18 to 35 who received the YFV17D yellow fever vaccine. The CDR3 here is CASSVAAGTEAFF. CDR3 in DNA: TGTGCCAGCAGCGTAGCCGCGGGCACTGAAGCTTTCTTT.